Shown below are 12 T cell receptor beta chains from a single sample sequenced in a study of T cell responses to AZD1222 COVID-19 vaccine. Profiling relied on immunoSEQ multiplex PCR, and the TCRdb table lists in-frame clones only, not all of them. This sample has some 140,000 clones, with under 95% found just once. Sequences were derived from peripheral blood, sampled on day 0 of AZD1222 vaccination. These TCRs come from an adult in good health.

The gene calls are TRBV2 and TRBJ2-2, with D perhaps given as TRBD1 or TRBD2 (5 bases each). Between the trimmed V and J ends, which lost 5 bases and 5 bases, there was a span of 9 bases. This CDR3 has 13 amino acids. CDR1 and CDR2 from the germline V gene are SNHLY and FYNNEI. The CDR3 protein is CASSPEGTGELFF. Here the CDR3 DNA reads TGTGCCAGCAGTCCTGAGGGGACCGGGGAGCTGTTTTTT.

The chain couples TRBV7-9 to TRBJ1-4; 7 bases are shared with TRBD1. The CDR3 length is 17 residues. Germline CDR1 and CDR2: SEHNR and FQNEAQ (reference sequence). Losses at the gene ends were 6 bases for V and 8 bases for J; bases not matched to a gene: 18. The CDR3 is CASSFRGTGTEKEKLFF. As DNA, the CDR3 is TGTGCCAGCAGTTTTCGTGGAACCGGGACAGAAAAGGAAAAACTGTTTTTT.

This sequence joins TRBV27 and TRBJ2-7; D is perhaps TRBD2 (5 bases). Germline CDR1 and CDR2: MNHEY and SMNVEV (reference sequence). Trimming stripped 6 bases from V and 0 bases from J, with 12 bases between. This CDR3 is 14 amino acids long. The CDR3, as DNA: TGTGCCAGCAGGGTACTAGAAACCTCCTACGAGCAGTACTTC. Translated: CASRVLETSYEQYF.

The chain has TRBV6-2 or TRBV6-3 and TRBJ2-6, with D uncertain. The germline V gene has CDR1 MNHEY and CDR2 SVGEGT. V shed 4 bases and J shed 1 base, with 8 bases lying between them. The CDR3 has 15 residues. As DNA, the CDR3 is TGTGCCAGCAGTTCGACCACTTCTGGGGCCAACGTCCTGACTTTC. Translating gives CASSSTTSGANVLTF.

The chain joins TRBV29-1 to TRBJ1-2; possible D gene TRBD1, 6 bases. This CDR3 contains 12 residues. CDR1 is SQVTM and CDR2 is ANQGSEA in the germline V gene. V was trimmed by 3 bases and J by 7 bases, leaving 12 bases between them. The CDR3 sequence is CSVEADRLGYTF. In DNA form, the CDR3 reads TGCAGCGTTGAGGCAGACAGGCTTGGCTACACCTTC. Filled out from reference TRBV29-1 and TRBJ1-2, the complete variable domain reads SAVISQKPSRDICQRGTSLTIQCQVDSQVTMMFWYRQQPGQSLTLIATANQGSEATYESGFVIDKFPISRPNLTFSTLTVSNMSPEDSSIYLCSVEADRLGYTFGSGTRLTVV.

This rearrangement joins TRBV19 to TRBJ2-5; no clear D. The CDR3 runs to 14 residues. Trimming left V 5 bases short and J 1 base short, with 11 bases between. In germline, CDR1 is LNHDA, CDR2 SQIVND (reference sequence). CDR3 region: CASSPKGIQETQYF. The CDR3 bases are TGTGCCAGTAGTCCCAAAGGGATCCAAGAGACCCAGTACTTC.

The rearrangement joins TRBV2 to TRBJ2-7; D tentatively reads TRBD1 or TRBD2 (5 bases each). The CDR3 consists of 16 residues. The V gene's germline CDR1 is SNHLY and CDR2 FYNNEI. V lost 7 bases and J 0 bases, leaving 19 bases between the germline ends. The CDR3 is CASMTERILSSYEQYF. In DNA, the CDR3 is TGTGCCAGCATGACAGAGCGGATCTTAAGCTCCTACGAGCAGTACTTC.

This chain uses TRBV7-2 with TRBJ1-1; D is ambiguous. This CDR3 contains 11 residues. Germline CDR1 SGHTA, CDR2 FQGNSA. The ends were cut back, 6 bases at V and 5 bases at J, with 7 bases in the middle. The CDR3 coding sequence is TGTGCCAGCAGTCGGTCTACTGAAGCTTTCTTT. Protein product: CASSRSTEAFF.

V and J are TRBV30 and TRBJ1-1, with D possibly being TRBD1 (6 bases). Germline V gives CDR1 GTSNPN, CDR2 SVGIG (reference sequence). V was pared by 1 base and J by 7 bases, with 22 bases between. This CDR3 region has 16 residues. CDR3 DNA sequence: TGTGCCTGGAGTGCTGGACAGACGATCGAGTTTAGTGAAGCTTTCTTT. Translated: CAWSAGQTIEFSEAFF.

The genes are TRBV7-9 and TRBJ2-7; possibly TRBD1 for D (7 bases). The V gene's germline CDR1 is SEHNR and CDR2 FQNEAQ (reference sequence). The CDR3 has 14 residues. The V and J ends lost 1 base and 6 bases respectively, with 13 bases between them. CDR3 sequence reads: CASSLGQGGGEQYF. The DNA of the CDR3 is TGTGCCAGCAGCTTAGGACAGGGAGGAGGCGAGCAGTACTTC.

The chain recombines TRBV15 with TRBJ1-1; weak D call: TRBD1 (5 bases). Germline loops: CDR1 LNHNV, CDR2 YYDKDF (reference sequence). The length of the CDR3 is 14 residues. The V gene lost 5 bases and the J gene lost 5 bases, with 15 bases spanning the gap. The DNA of the CDR3 is TGTGCCACCAGCGGGGACCTTCGGAGAACTGAAGCTTTCTTT. Amino acid sequence: CATSGDLRRTEAFF.

The chain employs TRBV9 and TRBJ1-1, with a weak D call TRBD1 (6 bases). Germline assignment: CDR1 SGDLS and CDR2 YYNGEE. Deletions cut 4 bases from V and 6 bases from J, with 19 bases between. The CDR3 sequence is 15 residues long. CDR3 nucleotides: TGTGCCAGCAGCTCTGTGACAGGTGGTTCCCCTGAAGCTTTCTTT. Residues: CASSSVTGGSPEAFF. The full variable domain, its missing parts supplied by reference TRBV9 and TRBJ1-1, is DSGVTQTPKHLITATGQRVTLRCSPRSGDLSVYWYQQSLDQGLQFLIQYYNGEERAKGNILERFSAQQFPDLHSELNLSSLELGDSALYFCASSSVTGGSPEAFFGQGTRLTVV.